The subject of this entry is one TCR beta chain. Its target is unknown. This donor's CMV serostatus is unrecorded. 13 Jbeta primers and 60 Vbeta primers were used for the PCR. Sequencing was performed with immunoSEQ multiplex PCR; in TCRdb, only in-frame clones are kept and a portion is missing. The table includes under 100,000 clones, about four fifths detected once. This entry belongs to a study of cytomegalovirus exposure and HLA in healthy donors. Looking at the study overall: Earlier, 100 million or so unique TCR beta sequences were recovered from about 179 million T cells by an analysis. General study results and limits: Donor immune exposure was known only as CMV serostatus. Rare sequences made up most TCRs, while some public TCRs were found in many donors.

CDR1 MNHNS and CDR2 SASEGT come from the germline V gene. V gave up 4 bases and J gave up 0 bases, with 5 bases separating them. The CDR3 is made up of 13 amino acids. The V call is TRBV6-1, the J call TRBJ2-3; D is unresolved. This sequence was found in a human donor in good health. Specimen: PBMCs. The CDR3 region is CASSGPSTDTQYF. The CDR3 DNA reads as TGTGCCAGCAGTGGTCCTAGCACAGATACGCAGTATTTT.